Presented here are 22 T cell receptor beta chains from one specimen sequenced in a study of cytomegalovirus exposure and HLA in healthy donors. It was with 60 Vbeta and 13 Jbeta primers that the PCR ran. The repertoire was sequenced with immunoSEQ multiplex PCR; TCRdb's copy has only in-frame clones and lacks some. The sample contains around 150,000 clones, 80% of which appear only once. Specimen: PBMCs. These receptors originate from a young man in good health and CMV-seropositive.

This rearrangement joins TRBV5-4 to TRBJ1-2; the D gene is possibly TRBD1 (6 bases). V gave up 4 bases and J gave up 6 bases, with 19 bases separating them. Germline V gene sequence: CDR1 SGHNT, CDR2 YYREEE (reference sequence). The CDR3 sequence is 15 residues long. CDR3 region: CASSLEGGRGDGYTF. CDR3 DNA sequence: TGTGCCAGCAGCCTGGAGGGGGGGCGGGGTGATGGCTACACCTTC.

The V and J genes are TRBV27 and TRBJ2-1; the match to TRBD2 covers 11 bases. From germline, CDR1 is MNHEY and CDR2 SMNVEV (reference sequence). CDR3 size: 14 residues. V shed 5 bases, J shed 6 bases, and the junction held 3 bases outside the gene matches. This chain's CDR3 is CASSGTSGFNEQFF. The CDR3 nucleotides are TGTGCCAGCAGTGGGACTAGCGGTTTCAATGAGCAGTTCTTC.

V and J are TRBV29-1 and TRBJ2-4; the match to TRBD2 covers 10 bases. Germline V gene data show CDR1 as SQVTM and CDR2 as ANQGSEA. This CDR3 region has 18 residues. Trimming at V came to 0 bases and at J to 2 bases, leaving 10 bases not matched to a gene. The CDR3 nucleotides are TGCAGCGTTGAAGATCAAGCGGGGGGGAACCTAACCAAAAACATTCAGTACTTC. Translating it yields CSVEDQAGGNLTKNIQYF.

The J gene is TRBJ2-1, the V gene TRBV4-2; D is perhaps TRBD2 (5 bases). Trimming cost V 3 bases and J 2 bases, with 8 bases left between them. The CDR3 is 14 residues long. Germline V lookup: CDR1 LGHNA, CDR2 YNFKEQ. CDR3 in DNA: TGTGCCAGCAGCCAGGAGGTTCCCTACAATGAGCAGTTCTTC. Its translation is CASSQEVPYNEQFF.

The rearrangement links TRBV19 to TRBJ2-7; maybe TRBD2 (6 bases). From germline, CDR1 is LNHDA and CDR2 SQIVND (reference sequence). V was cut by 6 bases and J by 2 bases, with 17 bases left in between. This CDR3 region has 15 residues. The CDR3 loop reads CASRLRSSATYEQYF. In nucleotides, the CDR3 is TGTGCCAGTAGACTTAGGTCTAGCGCAACCTACGAGCAGTACTTC.

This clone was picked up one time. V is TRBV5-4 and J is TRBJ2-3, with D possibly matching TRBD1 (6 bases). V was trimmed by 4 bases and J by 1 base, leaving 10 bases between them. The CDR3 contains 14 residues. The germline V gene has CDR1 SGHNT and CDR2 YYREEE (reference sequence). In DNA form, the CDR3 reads TGTGCCAGCAGCACTAGACAGGGCACAGATACGCAGTATTTT. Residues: CASSTRQGTDTQYF.

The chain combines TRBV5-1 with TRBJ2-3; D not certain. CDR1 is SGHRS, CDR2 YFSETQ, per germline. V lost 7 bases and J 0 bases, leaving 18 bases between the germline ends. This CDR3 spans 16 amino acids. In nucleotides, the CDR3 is TGCGCCAGCCAAAGTAGAGGCAGATCTAGCACAGATACGCAGTATTTT. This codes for CASQSRGRSSTDTQYF.

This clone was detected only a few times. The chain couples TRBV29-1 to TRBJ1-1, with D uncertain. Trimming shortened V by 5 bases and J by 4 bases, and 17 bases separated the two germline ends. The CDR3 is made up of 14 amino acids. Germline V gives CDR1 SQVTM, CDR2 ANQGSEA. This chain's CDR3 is CSVSLSGRGTEAFF. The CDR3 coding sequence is TGCAGCGTTTCCCTCTCGGGTCGTGGCACTGAAGCTTTCTTT.

The CDR3, as DNA: TGTGCCAGCAGTCCCTTGGACTCCCTATCTTCACCCCTCCACTTT. Translated, it gives CASSPLDSLSSPLHF. The chain uses TRBV6-5 and TRBJ1-6; no firm D call. The germline V and J ends were trimmed by 5 bases and 9 bases, with 17 bases remaining between them. Germline-derived CDR1 and CDR2 are MNHEY and SVGAGI. This CDR3 is 15 amino acids long.

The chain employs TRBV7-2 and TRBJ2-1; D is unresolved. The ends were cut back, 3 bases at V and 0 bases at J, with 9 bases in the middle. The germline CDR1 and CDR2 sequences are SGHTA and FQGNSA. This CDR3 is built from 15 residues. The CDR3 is CASSFEAFSYNEQFF. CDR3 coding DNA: TGTGCCAGCAGCTTCGAGGCATTCTCCTACAATGAGCAGTTCTTC.

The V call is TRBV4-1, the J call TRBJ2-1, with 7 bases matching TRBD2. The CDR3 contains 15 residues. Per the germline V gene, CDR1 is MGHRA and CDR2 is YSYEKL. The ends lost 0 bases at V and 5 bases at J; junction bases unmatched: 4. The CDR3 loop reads CASSQDLGTNNEQFF. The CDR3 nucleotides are TGCGCCAGCAGCCAAGATTTGGGGACTAACAATGAGCAGTTCTTC.

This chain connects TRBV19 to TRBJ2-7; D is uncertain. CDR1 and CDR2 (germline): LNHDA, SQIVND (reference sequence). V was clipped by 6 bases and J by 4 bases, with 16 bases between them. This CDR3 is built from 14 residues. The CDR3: CASSKQKTAYEQYF. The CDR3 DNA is TGTGCCAGTAGCAAACAGAAGACGGCATACGAGCAGTACTTC.

CDR3 sequence reads: CASSSGSSYNEQFF. CDR3 nucleotide sequence: TGTGCCAGCAGTTCTGGGAGCTCCTACAATGAGCAGTTCTTC. The chain joins TRBV6-5 to TRBJ2-1, with a weak D call TRBD2 (5 bases). V shed 4 bases and J shed 0 bases, with 7 bases lying between them. The CDR3 extends over 14 amino acids. Germline-derived CDR1 and CDR2 are MNHEY and SVGAGI.

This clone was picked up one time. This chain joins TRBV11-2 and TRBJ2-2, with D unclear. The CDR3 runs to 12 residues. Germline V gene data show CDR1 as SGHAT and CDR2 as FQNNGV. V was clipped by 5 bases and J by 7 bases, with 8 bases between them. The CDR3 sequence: CASSLRFGELFF. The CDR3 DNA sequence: TGTGCCAGCAGCCTACGGTTCGGGGAGCTGTTTTTT.

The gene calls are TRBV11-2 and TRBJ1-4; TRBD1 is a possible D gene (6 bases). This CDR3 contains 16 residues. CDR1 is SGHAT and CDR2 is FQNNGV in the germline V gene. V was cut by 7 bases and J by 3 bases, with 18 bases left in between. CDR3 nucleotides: TGTGCCAGCACCCCTACGAGGGGGGGGGCTAATGAAAAACTGTTTTTT. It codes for CASTPTRGGANEKLFF.

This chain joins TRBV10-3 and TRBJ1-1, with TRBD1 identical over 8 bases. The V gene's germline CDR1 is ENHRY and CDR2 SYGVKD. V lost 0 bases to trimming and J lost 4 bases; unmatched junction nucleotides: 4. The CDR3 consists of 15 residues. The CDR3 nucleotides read TGTGCCATCAGTGAGTCGCGGCAGGGGGCCACTGAAGCTTTCTTT. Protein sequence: CAISESRQGATEAFF.

The CDR3 spells CSVVGTANEKLFF. The DNA for the CDR3 is TGCAGCGTGGTAGGGACAGCCAATGAAAAACTGTTTTTT. The chain combines TRBV29-1 with TRBJ1-4; TRBD1 matches 7 bases. This CDR3 is 13 amino acids long. Germline CDR1 SQVTM, CDR2 ANQGSEA. V gave up 6 bases and J gave up 5 bases; unmatched junction bases: 6.

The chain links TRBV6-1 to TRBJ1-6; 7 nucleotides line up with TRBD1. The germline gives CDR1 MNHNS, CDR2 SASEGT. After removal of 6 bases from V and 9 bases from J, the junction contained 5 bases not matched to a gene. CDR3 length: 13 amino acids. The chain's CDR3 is CASSTGATSPLHF. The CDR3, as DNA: TGTGCCAGCAGCACAGGGGCCACTTCACCCCTCCACTTT.

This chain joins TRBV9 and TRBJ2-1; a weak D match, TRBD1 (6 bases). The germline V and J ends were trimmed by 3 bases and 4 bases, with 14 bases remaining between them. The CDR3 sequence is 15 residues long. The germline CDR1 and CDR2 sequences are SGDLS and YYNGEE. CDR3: CASSALGATYNEQFF. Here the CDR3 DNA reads TGTGCCAGCAGCGCATTGGGGGCAACATACAATGAGCAGTTCTTC.

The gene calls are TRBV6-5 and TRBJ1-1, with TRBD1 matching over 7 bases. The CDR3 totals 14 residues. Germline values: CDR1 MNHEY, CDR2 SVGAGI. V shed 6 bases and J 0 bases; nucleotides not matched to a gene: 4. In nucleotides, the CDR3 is TGTGCCAGCAGCCTAGACAGGGTGAACACTGAAGCTTTCTTT. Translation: CASSLDRVNTEAFF.

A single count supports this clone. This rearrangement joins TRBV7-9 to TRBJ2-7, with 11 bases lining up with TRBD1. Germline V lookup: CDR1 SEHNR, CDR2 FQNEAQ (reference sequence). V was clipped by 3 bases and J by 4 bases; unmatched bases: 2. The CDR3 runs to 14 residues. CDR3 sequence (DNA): TGTGCCAGCAGCTTCTGGGACAGGGGGTACGAGCAGTACTTC. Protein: CASSFWDRGYEQYF.

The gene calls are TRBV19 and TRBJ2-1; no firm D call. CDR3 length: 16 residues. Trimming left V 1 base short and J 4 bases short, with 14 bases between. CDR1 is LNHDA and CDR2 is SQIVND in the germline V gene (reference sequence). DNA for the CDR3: TGTGCCAGTAGTATAGTCGGAACTACCACATACAATGAGCAGTTCTTC. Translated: CASSIVGTTTYNEQFF.